This is a list of T cell receptor beta chains from one sample in a study of control samples from healthy donors and cancer patients. TCRdb's copy holds only in-frame clones and misses some; the assay was immunoSEQ multiplex PCR. The repertoire holds 90,000 to 150,000 clones, with about 87% as singletons. The specimen sequenced was blood. Receptors were obtained from a man aged 40-49 years in good health. Each CDR3 is given with its conserved first and last residue. Each record gives: D gene, J gene, V gene, clone size, CDR3 protein, CDR3 DNA. A D gene is named only where the DNA matches it firmly. Only some rows state a clone size, as once, few, many or a class for expanded clones.

d_gene: .
j_gene: TRBJ1-5
v_gene: TRBV19
abundance: .
CDR3aa: CASRVVRDREQPQHF
CDR3nt: TGTGCCAGTAGGGTGGTGAGGGACCGGGAACAGCCCCAGCATTTT

d_gene: .
j_gene: TRBJ2-2
v_gene: TRBV24-1
abundance: .
CDR3aa: CATSDLGQGRNTGELFF
CDR3nt: TGTGCCACCAGTGATTTGGGCCAGGGCCGGAACACCGGGGAGCTGTTTTTT

d_gene: TRBD1
j_gene: TRBJ2-4
v_gene: TRBV5-1
abundance: .
CDR3aa: CASSLVRGAKNIQYF
CDR3nt: TGCGCCAGCAGCTTGGTCAGGGGGGCCAAAAACATTCAGTACTTC

d_gene: TRBD1
j_gene: TRBJ1-6
v_gene: TRBV7-6
abundance: .
CDR3aa: CASSLAGQTGMRSPLHF
CDR3nt: TGTGCCAGCAGCTTAGCGGGGCAGACAGGGATGAGGTCACCCCTCCACTTT

d_gene: TRBD1
j_gene: TRBJ2-7
v_gene: TRBV5-6
abundance: .
CDR3aa: CASRLWTGIYEQYF
CDR3nt: TGTGCCAGCAGACTCTGGACAGGGATATACGAGCAGTACTTC

d_gene: .
j_gene: TRBJ2-7
v_gene: TRBV6-2/TRBV6-3
abundance: once
CDR3aa: CASSSAGDSYEQYF
CDR3nt: TGTGCCAGCAGTTCAGCCGGGGACTCCTACGAGCAGTACTTC

d_gene: .
j_gene: TRBJ2-7
v_gene: TRBV5-1
abundance: .
CDR3aa: CASSLRLPGGYEQYF
CDR3nt: TGCGCCAGCAGCCTTCGTCTCCCTGGAGGCTACGAGCAGTACTTC

d_gene: TRBD1
j_gene: TRBJ2-7
v_gene: TRBV2
abundance: .
CDR3aa: CASSEGGTGDYEQYF
CDR3nt: TGTGCCAGCAGTGAAGGTGGGACAGGGGATTACGAGCAGTACTTC

d_gene: .
j_gene: TRBJ1-5
v_gene: TRBV2
abundance: few
CDR3aa: CASRGGGASQPQHF
CDR3nt: TGTGCCAGCAGAGGCGGGGGCGCAAGTCAGCCCCAGCATTTT

d_gene: .
j_gene: TRBJ2-2
v_gene: TRBV5-1
abundance: .
CDR3aa: CASSQGTGNTGELFF
CDR3nt: TGCGCCAGCAGCCAGGGGACGGGGAACACCGGGGAGCTGTTTTTT

d_gene: .
j_gene: TRBJ1-5
v_gene: TRBV7-9
abundance: .
CDR3aa: CASSLQGPQHF
CDR3nt: TGTGCCAGCAGCTTACAGGGGCCCCAGCATTTT

d_gene: TRBD1
j_gene: TRBJ2-7
v_gene: TRBV5-6
abundance: .
CDR3aa: CASRRDRRSYEQYF
CDR3nt: TGTGCCAGCAGACGGGACAGGAGGTCCTACGAGCAGTACTTC

d_gene: TRBD1
j_gene: TRBJ2-3
v_gene: TRBV11-3
abundance: .
CDR3aa: CASSSGTGTDTQYF
CDR3nt: TGTGCCAGCAGCTCCGGGACAGGGACAGATACGCAGTATTTT

d_gene: .
j_gene: TRBJ2-7
v_gene: TRBV5-1
abundance: once
CDR3aa: CASSLTNGGSAEQYF
CDR3nt: TGCGCCAGCAGCTTGACCAATGGAGGGTCCGCCGAGCAGTACTTC

d_gene: .
j_gene: TRBJ2-5
v_gene: TRBV5-1
abundance: .
CDR3aa: CASTPTGAEETQYF
CDR3nt: TGCGCCAGCACCCCAACGGGGGCTGAAGAGACCCAGTACTTC

d_gene: TRBD1
j_gene: TRBJ1-6
v_gene: TRBV19
abundance: once
CDR3aa: CASRPTGTAHNSPLHF
CDR3nt: TGTGCCAGTAGACCTACCGGGACAGCTCATAATTCACCCCTCCACTTT

d_gene: .
j_gene: TRBJ2-7
v_gene: TRBV7-6
abundance: .
CDR3aa: CASSLGGSGTSRPHEQYF
CDR3nt: TGTGCCAGCAGCTTAGGGGGGAGTGGGACCTCACGACCCCACGAGCAGTACTTC

d_gene: .
j_gene: TRBJ1-6
v_gene: TRBV10-3
abundance: .
CDR3aa: CAISESTGQNSPLHF
CDR3nt: TGTGCCATCAGTGAGTCGACGGGACAAAATTCACCCCTCCACTTT

d_gene: TRBD2
j_gene: TRBJ2-7
v_gene: TRBV6-6
abundance: .
CDR3aa: CASSYSGTSVNEQYF
CDR3nt: TGTGCCAGCAGTTACTCCGGGACTAGTGTCAACGAGCAGTACTTC

d_gene: TRBD1
j_gene: TRBJ2-2
v_gene: TRBV24-1
abundance: .
CDR3aa: CATSDMRQGPTGELFF
CDR3nt: TGTGCCACCAGTGATATGAGACAGGGCCCCACCGGGGAGCTGTTTTTT

d_gene: .
j_gene: TRBJ2-5
v_gene: TRBV12-3/TRBV12-4
abundance: .
CDR3aa: CASSRRPETQYF
CDR3nt: TGTGCCAGCAGTAGACGGCCAGAGACCCAGTACTTC

d_gene: .
j_gene: TRBJ2-1
v_gene: TRBV5-6
abundance: .
CDR3aa: CASSLGLEINEQFF
CDR3nt: TGTGCCAGCAGCTTGGGGCTAGAAATCAATGAGCAGTTCTTC

d_gene: TRBD1
j_gene: TRBJ1-4
v_gene: TRBV7-2
abundance: .
CDR3aa: CASSWLQGAINEKLFF
CDR3nt: TGTGCCAGCAGCTGGTTGCAGGGGGCAATTAATGAAAAACTGTTTTTT

d_gene: .
j_gene: TRBJ2-6
v_gene: TRBV6-5
abundance: .
CDR3aa: CASNQGSGANVLTF
CDR3nt: TGTGCCAGCAACCAAGGGTCTGGGGCCAACGTCCTGACTTTC

d_gene: .
j_gene: TRBJ1-4
v_gene: TRBV11-2
abundance: .
CDR3aa: CASSDDSLMGEKLFF
CDR3nt: TGTGCCAGCAGTGATGACAGCCTTATGGGTGAAAAACTGTTTTTT

d_gene: .
j_gene: TRBJ1-1
v_gene: TRBV20-1
abundance: .
CDR3aa: CSASAQLNTEAFF
CDR3nt: TGCAGTGCTAGTGCTCAGTTGAACACTGAAGCTTTCTTT

d_gene: .
j_gene: TRBJ1-1
v_gene: TRBV15
abundance: .
CDR3aa: CATSRDLVTEAFF
CDR3nt: TGTGCCACCAGCAGAGATCTGGTGACTGAAGCTTTCTTT

d_gene: .
j_gene: TRBJ1-2
v_gene: TRBV2
abundance: .
CDR3aa: CASSESQTANYGYTF
CDR3nt: TGTGCCAGCAGTGAATCACAGACTGCGAACTATGGCTACACCTTC

d_gene: .
j_gene: TRBJ1-1
v_gene: TRBV3-1/TRBV3-2
abundance: .
CDR3aa: CASSPAGGLNTEAFF
CDR3nt: TGTGCCAGCAGTCCAGCGGGAGGGCTGAACACTGAAGCTTTCTTT

d_gene: .
j_gene: TRBJ1-3
v_gene: TRBV4-1
abundance: once
CDR3aa: CASSQIGAGGNTIYF
CDR3nt: TGCGCCAGCAGCCAAATAGGGGCAGGAGGAAACACCATATATTTT

d_gene: .
j_gene: TRBJ2-5
v_gene: TRBV5-1
abundance: .
CDR3aa: CASSLALVQGIETQYF
CDR3nt: TGCGCCAGCAGCTTGGCCTTAGTACAGGGTATCGAGACCCAGTACTTC

d_gene: TRBD1
j_gene: TRBJ2-1
v_gene: TRBV11-3
abundance: .
CDR3aa: CASSLGQGPYNEQFF
CDR3nt: TGTGCCAGCAGCTTAGGACAGGGCCCCTACAATGAGCAGTTCTTC

d_gene: TRBD1
j_gene: TRBJ2-3
v_gene: TRBV19
abundance: .
CDR3aa: CASSMGQVSRGDTQYF
CDR3nt: TGTGCCAGTAGTATGGGACAGGTTTCGCGGGGAGATACGCAGTATTTT

d_gene: .
j_gene: TRBJ2-7
v_gene: TRBV7-6
abundance: once
CDR3aa: CASSSQTEYEQYF
CDR3nt: TGTGCCAGCAGCTCCCAGACAGAATACGAGCAGTACTTC

d_gene: .
j_gene: TRBJ2-1
v_gene: TRBV7-2
abundance: .
CDR3aa: CASSLTWRASLSYNEQFF
CDR3nt: TGTGCCAGCAGCTTAACGTGGCGGGCCAGCCTTTCCTACAATGAGCAGTTCTTC

d_gene: .
j_gene: TRBJ1-2
v_gene: TRBV2
abundance: .
CDR3aa: CASLGSYGYTF
CDR3nt: TGTGCCAGCCTGGGTTCCTATGGCTACACCTTC

d_gene: .
j_gene: TRBJ1-1
v_gene: TRBV3-1/TRBV3-2
abundance: .
CDR3aa: CASSSGWRAEAFF
CDR3nt: TGTGCCAGCAGCTCTGGTTGGCGTGCTGAAGCTTTCTTT

d_gene: .
j_gene: TRBJ1-4
v_gene: TRBV28
abundance: .
CDR3aa: CASGSTGIWEKLFF
CDR3nt: TGTGCCAGCGGGTCAACAGGTATTTGGGAAAAACTGTTTTTT

d_gene: .
j_gene: TRBJ1-3
v_gene: TRBV30
abundance: .
CDR3aa: CAWSVLFGFSGNTIYF
CDR3nt: TGTGCCTGGAGTGTACTTTTTGGGTTTTCGGGAAACACCATATATTTT

d_gene: .
j_gene: TRBJ2-2
v_gene: TRBV5-8
abundance: .
CDR3aa: CASSRQPTGELFF
CDR3nt: TGTGCCAGCAGCCGACAACCCACCGGGGAGCTGTTTTTT

d_gene: .
j_gene: TRBJ2-3
v_gene: TRBV21-1
abundance: .
CDR3aa: CASSKVGGGVCGDTQYF
CDR3nt: TGTGCCAGCAGCAAAGTTGGGGGAGGGGTTTGTGGAGATACGCAGTATTTT

d_gene: .
j_gene: TRBJ2-7
v_gene: TRBV6-5
abundance: .
CDR3aa: CASSREGFSYEQYF
CDR3nt: TGTGCCAGCAGTCGCGAGGGATTCTCCTACGAGCAGTACTTC